A single sample is the source of the 32 T cell receptor beta chains below, sequenced in a study of shared clonotypes between healthy human individuals. Sequencing was performed with immunoSEQ multiplex PCR; in TCRdb, only in-frame clones are kept and a portion is missing. The profile shows about 560,000 clones, around three quarters of them singletons. Specimen: PBMCs. Receptors originate from a woman between 40 and 55 years old in good health. Some clones in this sample may be carry-over from other donors' samples.

The sample holds a few counts of this clone. This chain uses TRBV5-1 with TRBJ2-3; TRBD1 matches at 10 bases. Trimming took 4 bases from V and 4 from J; bases not matched to a gene: 6. Germline loops: CDR1 SGHRS, CDR2 YFSETQ. The length of the CDR3 is 15 residues. CDR3 sequence reads: CASSLRQGAADTQYF. CDR3 bases: TGCGCCAGCAGCCTCAGACAGGGGGCTGCAGATACGCAGTATTTT.

This chain joins TRBV4-2 and TRBJ2-7; D is possibly TRBD1 (5 bases). Trimming removed 3 bases at V and 0 bases at J, with 12 bases between. Germline V gives CDR1 LGHNA, CDR2 YNFKEQ. This CDR3 comprises 15 residues. The CDR3 region is CASSQETATSYEQYF. The CDR3 nucleotides are TGTGCCAGCAGCCAGGAGACAGCGACCTCCTACGAGCAGTACTTC.

The chain links TRBV28 to TRBJ1-5, with D uncertain. V shed 6 bases and J shed 6 bases, with 12 bases lying between them. Germline-derived CDR1 and CDR2 are MDHEN and SYDVKM. CDR3 length equals 13 residues. The CDR3 nucleotides read TGTGCCAGCAGAGAAAACCCGACTCAGCCCCAGCATTTT. It specifies CASRENPTQPQHF.

This sequence joins TRBV10-2 and TRBJ1-5, with D tentatively TRBD1 (6 bases). V lost 9 bases, J lost 1 base, and 13 bases lay in between. The CDR3 is made up of 14 amino acids. Germline-derived CDR1 and CDR2 are WSHSY and SAAADI. CDR3 in DNA: TGCGCCAGTAAACAGGGAGACAGCAATCAGCCCCAGCATTTT. Translated, it gives CASKQGDSNQPQHF.

The rearrangement links TRBV25-1 to TRBJ2-7, with a weak D call TRBD1 (6 bases). CDR3 length equals 14 residues. Germline CDR1 and CDR2: MGHDK and SYGVNS. V was pared by 1 base and J by 2 bases, with 9 bases between. This chain's CDR3 is CASSESGVTYEQYF. The CDR3 DNA follows: TGTGCCAGCAGTGAATCAGGGGTAACCTACGAGCAGTACTTC.

This chain links TRBV6-5 with TRBJ1-2; no definite D call. Trimming removed 5 bases from V and 8 bases from J, with 18 bases in between. CDR1 is MNHEY, CDR2 SVGAGI, per germline. The CDR3 sequence is 14 residues long. CDR3 sequence: CASSPSGESAGYTF. The CDR3 nucleotides read TGTGCCAGCAGTCCCTCAGGAGAGTCCGCAGGCTACACCTTC.

The chain carries TRBV29-1 and TRBJ2-2; D not resolved. Between the trimmed V and J ends, which lost 3 bases and 3 bases, there was a span of 2 bases. Germline CDR1 SQVTM, CDR2 ANQGSEA. The CDR3 is 11 residues long. The CDR3 sequence: CSVDDTGELFF. For the CDR3, the DNA is TGCAGCGTTGACGACACCGGGGAGCTGTTTTTT.

This clone was seen only a few times. The chain is built from TRBV2 and TRBJ1-5; TRBD1 matches 8 bases. The CDR3 loop spans 15 amino acids. Germline V gene data show CDR1 as SNHLY and CDR2 as FYNNEI. The ends lost 7 bases at V and 6 bases at J; junction bases unmatched: 11. CDR3 protein: CASTGGTGSSQPQHF. The CDR3 DNA is TGTGCCAGCACTGGGGGGACAGGCAGTAGTCAGCCCCAGCATTTT.

The J gene is TRBJ2-1, the V gene TRBV5-3; weak D call: TRBD1 (5 bases). TRBV5-3 is labeled an ORF, and its function is uncertain. V was cut by 1 base and J by 3 bases, with 23 bases left in between. There are 19 residues in the CDR3. DNA for the CDR3: TGTGCCAGAAGCTTGTGGTCAGGGTCCGTCGACCCTCGCTACAATGAGCAGTTCTTC. Translation: CARSLWSGSVDPRYNEQFF.

The chain combines TRBV5-1 with TRBJ2-7; no definite D call. V shed 4 bases and J shed 3 bases, with 14 bases lying between them. The germline CDR1 and CDR2 sequences are SGHRS and YFSETQ. CDR3 size: 14 residues. The CDR3 bases are TGCGCCAGCAGCCCGCAAAGCCCGGGCTACGAGCAGTACTTC. This codes for CASSPQSPGYEQYF.

J is TRBJ1-2 and V is TRBV7-3; D possibly corresponds to TRBD1 (5 bases). Between the trimmed V and J ends, which lost 0 bases and 4 bases, there was a span of 15 bases. The CDR3 totals 16 residues. CDR1 SGHTA and CDR2 FQGTGA come from the germline V gene. CDR3 protein: CASSLTEVGALYGYTF. CDR3 in DNA: TGTGCCAGCAGCTTAACGGAGGTAGGGGCTCTCTATGGCTACACCTTC.

For this clone: The same CDR3 arises from other DNA sequences in this sample as well. The chain recombines TRBV7-9 with TRBJ2-7, with TRBD1 identical over 7 bases. CDR3 length: 14 amino acids. Trimming took 1 base from V and 0 from J; bases not matched to a gene: 0. The germline gives CDR1 SEHNR, CDR2 FQNEAQ (reference sequence). CDR3 region: CASSLGTGSYEQYF. The CDR3 DNA sequence: TGTGCCAGCAGCTTAGGGACAGGCTCCTACGAGCAGTACTTC. Together with reference TRBV7-9 and TRBJ2-7, the CDR3 gives the full variable domain: DTGVSQNPRHKITKRGQNVTFRCDPISEHNRLYWYRQTLGQGPEFLTYFQNEAQLEKSRLLSDRFSAERPKGSFSTLEIQRTEQGDSAMYLCASSLGTGSYEQYFGPGTRLTVT.

The chain combines TRBV7-3 with TRBJ2-1; the D gene is possibly TRBD1 (7 bases). The germline V gene has CDR1 SGHTA and CDR2 FQGTGA. The germline V and J ends were trimmed by 2 bases and 3 bases, with 11 bases remaining between them. The CDR3 length is 15 residues. The CDR3 reads CASSLGGTVYNEQFF. DNA of the CDR3: TGTGCCAGCAGCTTAGGGGGGACAGTCTACAATGAGCAGTTCTTC.

With respect to this clone: A far larger clone is off by one base, so a read error is likely. The identical CDR3 is also encoded by other nucleotide sequences in the sample. The genes are TRBV30 and TRBJ1-4; tentatively, D is TRBD1 (5 bases). Germline V gives CDR1 GTSNPN, CDR2 SVGIG (reference sequence). V shed 0 bases and J shed 8 bases, with 16 bases lying between them. The CDR3 length is 15 residues. The CDR3 nucleotides read TGTGCCTGGAGTGTGCTCAGGGCGAGGGGCGAAAAACTGTTTTTT. The encoded protein is CAWSVLRARGEKLFF.

This clone was detected a few times. The chain recombines TRBV10-3 with TRBJ2-2; D is unclear. CDR1 is ENHRY and CDR2 is SYGVKD in the germline V gene. There are 15 residues in the CDR3. Trimming removed 1 base at V and 5 bases at J, with 11 bases between. The CDR3 DNA reads TGTGCCATCAGTGAGTTGGTTTCTGGTACCGGGGAGCTGTTTTTT. It translates to CAISELVSGTGELFF.

The chain links TRBV19 to TRBJ2-7; possible D gene TRBD2, 5 bases. Trimming removed 4 bases from V and 0 bases from J, with 13 bases in between. The CDR3 sequence is 15 residues long. Germline V gives CDR1 LNHDA, CDR2 SQIVND (reference sequence). The CDR3 sequence is CASSTRTGYSYEQYF. CDR3 coding DNA: TGTGCCAGTAGTACTAGGACGGGATACTCCTACGAGCAGTACTTC.

This clone was seen just once. The CDR3 protein is CASSLHDTEAFF. As DNA, the CDR3 is TGTGCCAGCAGCTTGCACGACACTGAAGCTTTCTTT. The rearrangement links TRBV5-5 to TRBJ1-1; D gene uncertain. With 1 base removed from V and 3 bases from J, the gap between germline ends came to 4 bases. This CDR3 has 12 amino acids. CDR1 and CDR2 (germline): SGHKS, YYEKEE (reference sequence).

The chain uses TRBV28 and TRBJ2-7; either TRBD1 or TRBD2 may fit D (6 bases each). The germline V and J ends were trimmed by 4 bases and 3 bases, with 13 bases remaining between them. CDR1 and CDR2 from the germline V gene are MDHEN and SYDVKM. This CDR3 contains 14 residues. CDR3 DNA sequence: TGTGCCAGCAGTTGGGGCAGGGGAGGCTACGAGCAGTACTTC. Translating it yields CASSWGRGGYEQYF.

This clone occurred a few times. The chain is built from TRBV19 and TRBJ2-1; TRBD2 matches at 11 bases. Germline CDR1 and CDR2: LNHDA and SQIVND (reference sequence). Unmatched junction bases numbered 8, after V lost 4 bases and J lost 9 bases. The CDR3 contains 15 residues. CDR3 nucleotide sequence: TGTGCCAGTAGTACAACTAGCGGGAGTTCGTCTGAGCAGTTCTTC. Translating gives CASSTTSGSSSEQFF. Full variable domain (rest looked up from reference TRBV19 and TRBJ2-1): DGGITQSPKYLFRKEGQNVTLSCEQNLNHDAMYWYRQDPGQGLRLIYYSQIVNDFQKGDIAEGYSVSREKKESFPLTVTSAQKNPTAFYLCASSTTSGSSSEQFFGPGTRLTVL.

The table lists this clone with many counts. The sample has other DNA sequences that encode this CDR3 too. The chain links TRBV1 to TRBJ1-2. TRBV1 is a pseudogene. The CDR3 length is 13 residues. The CDR3 DNA sequence: TGCACCAGCATTGTGCGAAAGACCTATGGCTACACCTTC. Its translation: CTSIVRKTYGYTF.

In DNA form, the CDR3 reads TGCAGCGTTGGCCGGGGGGAGACCCAGTACTTC. This sequence encodes CSVGRGETQYF. The rearrangement joins TRBV29-1 to TRBJ2-5; possibly TRBD2 for D (6 bases). Germline CDR1 SQVTM, CDR2 ANQGSEA. Trimming took off 4 bases at V and 5 bases at J, with 8 bases between the two ends. The CDR3 length is 11 residues.

The V call is TRBV5-4, the J call TRBJ2-5; TRBD2 agrees at 13 bases. The CDR3 length is 17 residues. Germline CDR1 reads SGHNT; CDR2 reads YYREEE (reference sequence). The J segment lost 3 bases and the V segment lost 3 bases, leaving 8 bases of the junction unmatched. CDR3 bases: TGTGCCAGCAGCTCCCGGACTAGCGGGAGTTGGGAAGAGACCCAGTACTTC. Translation gives CASSSRTSGSWEETQYF. Filled out from reference TRBV5-4 and TRBJ2-5, the complete variable domain reads ETGVTQSPTHLIKTRGQQVTLRCSSQSGHNTVSWYQQALGQGPQFIFQYYREEENGRGNFPPRFSGLQFPNYSSELNVNALELDDSALYLCASSSRTSGSWEETQYFGPGTRLLVL.

The rearrangement links TRBV28 to TRBJ1-2; 7 nucleotides align to TRBD1. From germline, CDR1 is MDHEN and CDR2 SYDVKM. The junction had 3 bases not matched to a gene; V was cut back by 3 bases and J by 5 bases. This CDR3 contains 13 residues. The chain's CDR3 is CASSFRGNYGYTF. Here the CDR3 DNA reads TGTGCCAGCAGTTTCAGGGGGAATTATGGCTACACCTTC.

The chain combines TRBV18 with TRBJ2-3, with no clear D. V was trimmed by 3 bases and J by 6 bases, leaving 10 bases between them. The germline V gene has CDR1 KGHSH and CDR2 LQKENI. The CDR3 covers 13 residues. The CDR3 here is CASSPRSSDTQYF. The CDR3 DNA reads as TGTGCCAGCTCACCGAGGTCCTCGGATACGCAGTATTTT.

The chain uses TRBV18 and TRBJ2-7, with 7 nucleotides matching TRBD1. Germline trimming cut 2 bases from V and 1 base from J; bases unmatched to any gene: 8. Per the germline V gene, CDR1 is KGHSH and CDR2 is LQKENI. The CDR3 consists of 16 residues. The CDR3 protein is CASSPSTAGGSYEQYF. The CDR3 nucleotides are TGTGCCAGCTCACCATCGACCGCAGGGGGTTCCTACGAGCAGTACTTC.

The V and J genes are TRBV9 and TRBJ2-1, with 9 bases matching TRBD2. The germline gives CDR1 SGDLS, CDR2 YYNGEE. V shed 4 bases and J 6 bases; nucleotides not matched to a gene: 11. This CDR3 region has 16 residues. The DNA for the CDR3 is TGTGCCAGCAGCACAGCCGGGACTAGCCTTTTCAATGAGCAGTTCTTC. Translating gives CASSTAGTSLFNEQFF.

The genes are TRBV5-1 and TRBJ2-3, with TRBD2 matching 8 bases. The V segment lost 5 bases and the J segment 4 bases; nucleotides outside the gene matches: 9. CDR1 is SGHRS and CDR2 is YFSETQ in the germline V gene. The CDR3 extends over 15 amino acids. CDR3 sequence reads: CASRPGLGIADTQYF. The CDR3 DNA reads as TGCGCCAGCAGACCGGGACTAGGTATCGCAGATACGCAGTATTTT.

Details on this clone: Other DNA sequences in the sample encode the same CDR3. The chain employs TRBV28 and TRBJ2-5; weak D call: TRBD1 (6 bases). Trimming stripped 5 bases from V and 2 bases from J, with 15 bases between. This CDR3 is built from 15 residues. Germline values: CDR1 MDHEN, CDR2 SYDVKM. The CDR3 sequence: CASSLPGQFQETQYF. Written as DNA, the CDR3 is TGTGCCAGCAGTCTACCAGGACAGTTTCAAGAGACCCAGTACTTC.

This clone was seen just once. This chain joins TRBV7-2 and TRBJ2-1, with 11 positions matching TRBD2. The V gene end was trimmed by 5 bases and the J gene end by 4 bases; junction bases not matched to a gene: 7. The V gene's germline CDR1 is SGHTA and CDR2 FQGNSA. This CDR3 has 16 residues. Here the CDR3 reads CASSPLSGRGYNEQFF. The DNA for the CDR3 is TGTGCCAGCAGCCCCCTTAGCGGGAGGGGTTACAATGAGCAGTTCTTC.

V gene TRBV15 combines with J gene TRBJ2-7; 9 nucleotides align to TRBD1. The CDR3 spans 15 residues. V lost 1 base and J lost 5; bases outside the gene matches: 6. Germline V gene sequence: CDR1 LNHNV, CDR2 YYDKDF (reference sequence). The CDR3 DNA sequence: TGTGCCACCAGCAGAGCCGGGACAGGGATCAACGAGCAGTACTTC. This codes for CATSRAGTGINEQYF.

The rearrangement links TRBV2 to TRBJ1-2, with D maybe TRBD1 (5 bases). This CDR3 is built from 12 residues. CDR1 is SNHLY, CDR2 FYNNEI, per germline. Trimming took off 10 bases at V and 9 bases at J, with 18 bases between the two ends. The CDR3 DNA is TGTGCCACCGCCTCCTGGGGGTTTAGCTACACCTTC. Translation: CATASWGFSYTF.

The gene calls are TRBV4-1 and TRBJ2-7, with 11 positions matching TRBD1. The CDR3 runs to 15 residues. The junction had 6 bases not matched to a gene; V was cut back by 5 bases and J by 3 bases. CDR1 and CDR2 from the germline V gene are MGHRA and YSYEKL. CDR3 bases: TGCGCCAGCAGCAACGACGGGACAGGGGGCTACGAGCAGTACTTC. Translation: CASSNDGTGGYEQYF.